What follows are 27 T cell receptor beta chains derived from one specimen sequenced in a study of blood T cell repertoires in COVID-19. The table came from immunoSEQ multiplex PCR; TCRdb's copy has only in-frame clones and leaves some out. The sample has about 120,000 clones; 75% to 90% are singletons. The sample comprised peripheral blood. Source of these receptors: a man aged 65 to 79 with acute or convalescent COVID-19.

The chain links TRBV5-1 to TRBJ2-7; 9 bases line up with TRBD1. Trimming at V came to 0 bases and at J to 3 bases, leaving 4 bases not matched to a gene. CDR3 size: 15 residues. Germline CDR1 and CDR2: SGHRS and YFSETQ. DNA for the CDR3: TGCGCCAGCAGCTTGGCCGGGACAGGGATCTACGAGCAGTACTTC. This sequence encodes CASSLAGTGIYEQYF.

The V and J genes are TRBV28 and TRBJ1-3; maybe TRBD1 (5 bases). Germline V gives CDR1 MDHEN, CDR2 SYDVKM. With 7 bases removed from V and 4 bases from J, the gap between germline ends came to 14 bases. The length of the CDR3 is 14 residues. CDR3 loop: CASTSRVAGNTIYF. The CDR3 bases are TGTGCCAGCACCAGCAGGGTGGCGGGAAACACCATATATTTT. The full variable domain, completed using reference TRBV28 and TRBJ1-3, is DVKVTQSSRYLVKRTGEKVFLECVQDMDHENMFWYRQDPGLGLRLIYFSYDVKMKEKGDIPEGYSVSREKKERFSLILESASTNQTSMYLCASTSRVAGNTIYFGEGSWLTVV.

This clone was seen a handful of times. The genes are TRBV28 and TRBJ1-4; D is uncertain. V was pared by 7 bases and J by 5 bases, with 17 bases between. The CDR3 runs 15 residues. Germline loops: CDR1 MDHEN, CDR2 SYDVKM. The CDR3 region has the DNA TGTGCCAGCATCCAACCGGGAGGGATGAATGAAAAACTGTTTTTT. It is translated as CASIQPGGMNEKLFF.

V and J are TRBV9 and TRBJ2-1; 9 bases agree with TRBD1. Per the germline V gene, CDR1 is SGDLS and CDR2 is YYNGEE. This CDR3 region has 15 residues. The V segment lost 0 bases and the J segment 7 bases; nucleotides outside the gene matches: 5. This CDR3 is CASSVDRTGVNEQFF. CDR3 nucleotide sequence: TGTGCCAGCAGCGTAGACAGGACAGGGGTGAATGAGCAGTTCTTC.

This chain connects TRBV6-5 to TRBJ2-7; TRBD1 matches at 7 bases. The CDR3 sequence is 15 residues long. V lost 6 bases, J lost 0 bases, and 8 bases stayed unmatched. Germline V gene sequence: CDR1 MNHEY, CDR2 SVGAGI. The CDR3 region has the DNA TGTGCCAGCAGCTCAAAGGGGGCGGGCTCCTACGAGCAGTACTTC. The encoded protein is CASSSKGAGSYEQYF.

In DNA form, the CDR3 reads TGCGCCAGCAGTCAAGAGACAGCCAGCGCAGATACGCAGTATTTT. It codes for CASSQETASADTQYF. The J gene is TRBJ2-3, the V gene TRBV5-1; weak D call: TRBD1 (5 bases). V lost 5 bases and J lost 4, with 17 bases in between. Germline V lookup: CDR1 SGHRS, CDR2 YFSETQ. The CDR3 runs to 15 residues.

The V call is TRBV7-8, the J call TRBJ1-2, with 8 bases lining up with TRBD1. J gave up 7 bases and V 4 bases, and 5 bases lay outside the gene matches. The CDR3 sequence is 13 residues long. CDR1 is SGHVS and CDR2 is FQNEAQ in the germline V gene. CDR3 residues: CASSSTGAAGYTF. The CDR3 DNA reads TGTGCCAGCAGCTCGACAGGGGCGGCTGGCTACACCTTC.

The rearrangement uses TRBV11-2 and TRBJ1-6; tentative D call: TRBD1 (5 bases). Germline values: CDR1 SGHAT, CDR2 FQNNGV. The CDR3 totals 17 residues. V shed 3 bases and J shed 0 bases, with 12 bases lying between them. CDR3 in amino acids: CASSFGHLSSYNSPLHF. CDR3 DNA sequence: TGTGCCAGCAGCTTCGGACACCTAAGCTCCTATAATTCACCCCTCCACTTT.

The J gene is TRBJ1-4, the V gene TRBV3-1 (or the pseudogene TRBV3-2), with TRBD1 matching over 9 bases. V lost 7 bases and J lost 7; bases outside the gene matches: 7. CDR1 is LGHDT and CDR2 is YNNKEL in the germline V gene (reference sequence). The CDR3 is 14 amino acids. The CDR3, as DNA: TGTGCCAGCATCCATGGGACAGGGAGTGAAAAACTGTTTTTT. Its translation: CASIHGTGSEKLFF.

V gene TRBV24-1 combines with J gene TRBJ2-1, with 14 bases fitting TRBD2. This CDR3 contains 15 residues. Germline values: CDR1 KGHDR, CDR2 SFDVKD. V gave up 9 bases and J gave up 5 bases; unmatched junction bases: 5. CDR3 protein: CATGETSGGDNEQFF. DNA for the CDR3: TGTGCCACCGGGGAGACTAGCGGGGGGGACAATGAGCAGTTCTTC.

The rearrangement uses TRBV6-5 and TRBJ1-6, with D hard to call. V dropped 0 bases and J dropped 10 bases, with 13 bases sitting between them. The length of the CDR3 is 15 residues. CDR1 MNHEY and CDR2 SVGAGI come from the germline V gene. CDR3 sequence: CASSYSLSTRSPLHF. In DNA form, the CDR3 reads TGTGCCAGCAGTTACTCCCTCTCTACGAGGTCACCCCTCCACTTT.

This chain connects TRBV28 to TRBJ1-2; a possible D gene is TRBD1 (6 bases). V was pared by 6 bases and J by 4 bases, with 15 bases between. Germline loops: CDR1 MDHEN, CDR2 SYDVKM. The CDR3 runs 14 residues. The CDR3 region has the DNA TGTGCCAGCAGCCCCAGGGGCCGCTCCTATGGCTACACCTTC. The encoded protein is CASSPRGRSYGYTF.

The genes are TRBV7-3 and TRBJ2-3; TRBD1 might be the D (6 bases). The CDR3 extends over 13 amino acids. From germline, CDR1 is SGHTA and CDR2 FQGTGA. Trimming left V 8 bases short and J 2 bases short, with 11 bases between. This chain's CDR3 is CASGGGPTDTQYF. The CDR3 nucleotides read TGTGCCAGCGGGGGCGGCCCCACAGATACGCAGTATTTT.

The chain joins TRBV5-1 to TRBJ2-7, with 11 bases aligning to TRBD1. From germline, CDR1 is SGHRS and CDR2 YFSETQ. The CDR3 is 18 amino acids. V shed 0 bases, J shed 4 bases, and the junction held 12 bases outside the gene matches. The CDR3 here is CASSLGLVSGTGGYEQYF. CDR3 DNA sequence: TGCGCCAGCAGCTTGGGGCTCGTTTCCGGGACAGGGGGATACGAGCAGTACTTC.

The V gene is TRBV7-9, the J gene TRBJ1-1, with no clear D. The germline V gene encodes CDR1 SEHNR and CDR2 FQNEAQ (reference sequence). Trimming took off 5 bases at V and 7 bases at J, with 11 bases between the two ends. This CDR3 comprises 12 residues. The CDR3 reads CASSKHGDEAFF. The DNA for the CDR3 is TGTGCCAGCAGCAAACACGGAGATGAAGCTTTCTTT.

This clone was detected once. This sequence joins TRBV18 and TRBJ2-7; a possible D gene is TRBD1 (6 bases). This CDR3 region has 15 residues. CDR1 and CDR2 from the germline V gene are KGHSH and LQKENI. V was pared by 4 bases and J by 7 bases, with 20 bases between. The CDR3 DNA is TGTGCCAGCTCACAGTGGACAGCCCGCCCCGGGGAGCAGTACTTC. This gives the protein CASSQWTARPGEQYF.

V and J are TRBV5-1 and TRBJ2-7; TRBD2 is a possible D gene (6 bases). The CDR3 runs to 13 residues. In germline, CDR1 is SGHRS, CDR2 YFSETQ. Trimming stripped 1 base from V and 3 bases from J, with 8 bases between. The DNA for the CDR3 is TGCGCCAGCAGCTTGTCGGGAGACTACGAGCAGTACTTC. It specifies CASSLSGDYEQYF. Together with reference TRBV5-1 and TRBJ2-7, the CDR3 gives the full variable domain: KAGVTQTPRYLIKTRGQQVTLSCSPISGHRSVSWYQQTPGQGLQFLFEYFSETQRNKGNFPGRFSGRQFSNSRSEMNVSTLELGDSALYLCASSLSGDYEQYFGPGTRLTVT.

The J gene is TRBJ1-2, the V gene TRBV12-3 or TRBV12-4; D remains unclear. Trimming shortened V by 3 bases and J by 8 bases, and 13 bases separated the two germline ends. This CDR3 has 13 residues. The DNA for the CDR3 is TGTGCCAGCAGTTTTAAAGGGAGTAACGGCTACACCTTC. Translating gives CASSFKGSNGYTF.

This chain links TRBV9 with TRBJ2-7; tentatively, D is TRBD2 (5 bases). CDR3 length: 13 amino acids. Trimming left V 4 bases short and J 6 bases short, with 14 bases between. Germline V gene sequence: CDR1 SGDLS, CDR2 YYNGEE. CDR3 region: CASSTSRRGEQYF. The CDR3 coding sequence is TGTGCCAGCAGCACTAGTCGCCGGGGCGAGCAGTACTTC.

V is TRBV10-1 and J is TRBJ2-7; possible D gene TRBD2, 5 bases. CDR3 length equals 15 residues. Germline CDR1 WNHNN, CDR2 SYGVQD (reference sequence). The germline V and J ends were trimmed by 4 bases and 0 bases, with 13 bases remaining between them. CDR3 coding DNA: TGCGCCAGCAGTGGTAAGCGGAGGAGCTCCTACGAGCAGTACTTC. This codes for CASSGKRRSSYEQYF.

The chain has TRBV5-1 and TRBJ2-4; 9 bases match TRBD1. Trimming removed 1 base from V and 2 bases from J; junction bases left unmatched: 10. The CDR3 is 18 residues long. Per germline, CDR1 SGHRS and CDR2 YFSETQ. The CDR3 coding sequence is TGCGCCAGCAGCTTGTTAGGGCGACAGGGGGAAACCAAAAACATTCAGTACTTC. Its protein is CASSLLGRQGETKNIQYF.

The table lists this clone with many counts. This chain uses TRBV2 with TRBJ1-2; D possibly corresponds to TRBD1 (6 bases). The CDR3 totals 14 residues. Trimming cost V 3 bases and J 8 bases, with 16 bases left between them. Germline V gives CDR1 SNHLY, CDR2 FYNNEI. The CDR3 DNA reads as TGTGCCAGCAGTGATTGGTGGCAGGGGAGCGGCTACACCTTC. It specifies CASSDWWQGSGYTF.

V usage is TRBV19 and J usage is TRBJ2-1; a possible D gene is TRBD2 (6 bases). Trimming cost V 1 base and J 8 bases, with 15 bases left between them. This CDR3 is 15 amino acids long. Germline loops: CDR1 LNHDA, CDR2 SQIVND (reference sequence). The CDR3 is CASSIAGRKVDEQFF. The CDR3 coding sequence is TGTGCCAGTAGTATAGCGGGGAGGAAAGTTGATGAGCAGTTCTTC.

V and J are TRBV7-9 and TRBJ2-2; D is unresolved. V gave up 1 base and J gave up 1 base, with 7 bases separating them. Germline CDR1 SEHNR, CDR2 FQNEAQ (reference sequence). The CDR3 covers 15 residues. Written as DNA, the CDR3 is TGTGCCAGCAGCTTAGGCGCCGGGAACACCGGGGAGCTGTTTTTT. It yields the protein CASSLGAGNTGELFF.

This chain uses TRBV5-4 with TRBJ2-1; unclear D gene. CDR3 length: 15 residues. Trimming pared 0 bases from V and 0 bases from J, leaving 7 bases between. Germline V lookup: CDR1 SGHNT, CDR2 YYREEE (reference sequence). CDR3 protein: CASSLGAFSYNEQFF. The CDR3 DNA follows: TGTGCCAGCAGCTTGGGGGCCTTCTCCTACAATGAGCAGTTCTTC.

The V gene is TRBV3-1 (or the pseudogene TRBV3-2), the J gene TRBJ1-2; no clear D gene. This CDR3 contains 11 residues. Trimming shortened V by 10 bases and J by 2 bases, and 8 bases separated the two germline ends. The germline gives CDR1 LGHDT, CDR2 YNNKEL (reference sequence). Written as DNA, the CDR3 is TGTGCCATTGGAGGGAACTATGGCTACACCTTC. Protein sequence: CAIGGNYGYTF.

This clone was detected only a few times. This chain links TRBV7-9 with TRBJ2-7; D is uncertain. This CDR3 region has 16 residues. V was cut by 1 base and J by 1 base, with 14 bases left in between. CDR1 and CDR2 (germline): SEHNR, FQNEAQ (reference sequence). CDR3 bases: TGTGCCAGCAGCTTAGAAGTTTTGGGCAGATCCTACGAGCAGTACTTC. Amino acids: CASSLEVLGRSYEQYF.